This T cell receptor (beta chain) was obtained from a study of blood T cell repertoires in COVID-19. Study context: Acute and convalescent COVID-19 specimens originated in the United States, Italy and Spain. From T cells, B-cell-depleted T cells, or PBMCs came the material, which was cDNA or gDNA.

Germline V gives CDR1 SEHNR, CDR2 FQNEAQ (reference sequence). Losses at the gene ends were 5 bases for V and 4 bases for J; bases not matched to a gene: 9. CDR3 length equals 15 residues. How the authors handled the data: Reference gene primer amplification gave nucleated cell count estimates. Some clones are missing from TCRdb's copy, which holds only in-frame ones; the method was immunoSEQ multiplex PCR. D and trimming were read from the DNA, whereas the V and J calls and clone size are those reported in that table. The table includes about 160,000 clones, roughly four fifths detected once. This clone was detected only a few times.

The chain employs TRBV7-9 and TRBJ2-5; 8 bases align to TRBD2. The sample taken for sequencing was peripheral blood. The source is a woman older than 75 with acute or convalescent COVID-19. CDR3 protein: CASSVRLAGGETQYF. As DNA, the CDR3 is TGTGCCAGCAGCGTAAGACTGGCGGGGGGAGAGACCCAGTACTTC.